This note documents a single TCR beta chain sequence. These data are taken from a study of blood T cell repertoires in COVID-19. Study details: Acute-phase and convalescent COVID-19 samples originated in the United States, Italy and Spain. Sources were T cells, B-cell-depleted T cells, or PBMCs; the material itself was cDNA or gDNA.

In the original analysis: Estimated nucleated cell counts came from reference gene primer amplification. The assay was immunoSEQ multiplex PCR, and TCRdb's table has in-frame clones only and misses some. Clone size and the V and J calls come from that table; the DNA yielded D and trimming. The repertoire holds roughly 210,000 clones, with 88% as singletons. This clonotype was sampled from a man in his sixties or seventies with acute or convalescent COVID-19. The sample taken for sequencing was peripheral blood.

The CDR3 DNA is TGTGCCAGCAGCCCCCGCTACAATGAGCAGTTCTTC. It yields the protein CASSPRYNEQFF. The chain combines TRBV9 with TRBJ2-1; D gene unclear. This CDR3 comprises 12 residues. Germline CDR1 reads SGDLS; CDR2 reads YYNGEE. With 4 bases removed from V and 3 bases from J, the gap between germline ends came to 5 bases. Looking up the rest from reference TRBV9 and TRBJ2-1 gives the full variable domain: DSGVTQTPKHLITATGQRVTLRCSPRSGDLSVYWYQQSLDQGLQFLIQYYNGEERAKGNILERFSAQQFPDLHSELNLSSLELGDSALYFCASSPRYNEQFFGPGTRLTVL.